The 28 T cell receptor beta chains in this list originate from one sample, sequenced in a study of spatial heterogeneity in lung cancer. Specified time point: blood at routine non-recurrence follow-up after resection. TCRdb re-called the 5' RACE reads with MiXCR, one entry per CDR3 protein. This table has 100,000 to 120,000 distinct CDR3 sequences, 11% appearing once. The material sequenced was PBMCs, taken at follow-up. These receptors were obtained from a female donor with early-stage non-small cell lung cancer.

The rearrangement links TRBV2 to TRBJ2-1; D is uncertain. Germline CDR1 SNHLY, CDR2 FYNNEI. V was pared by 2 bases and J by 6 bases, with 23 bases between. There are 18 residues in the CDR3. The CDR3 DNA reads as TGTGCCAGCAGTGAATCGGATTTGGCCGACCCGATTCTCAATGAGCAGTTCTTC. Amino acids: CASSESDLADPILNEQFF.

The chain is built from TRBV12-3 or TRBV12-4 and TRBJ2-1, with TRBD2 matching over 8 bases. V trimming: 6 bases; J trimming: 4 bases; junction bases outside the gene matches: 5. The CDR3 is 14 amino acids. The CDR3 DNA reads as TGTGCCAGCAGGACCGGGACTAGTTACAATGAGCAGTTCTTC. This gives the protein CASRTGTSYNEQFF.

This clonotype was observed at least ten times. This chain joins TRBV18 and TRBJ1-1; D unresolved. Trimming pared 0 bases from V and 0 bases from J, leaving 8 bases between. The CDR3 is 15 amino acids. Germline CDR1 and CDR2: KGHSH and LQKENI. The CDR3 region has the DNA TGTGCCAGCTCACCACCGAACAGAATGAACACTGAAGCTTTCTTT. Translation gives CASSPPNRMNTEAFF. Looking up the rest from reference TRBV18 and TRBJ1-1 gives the full variable domain: NAGVMQNPRHLVRRRGQEARLRCSPMKGHSHVYWYRQLPEEGLKFMVYLQKENIIDESGMPKERFSAEFPKEGPSILRIQQVVRGDSAAYFCASSPPNRMNTEAFFGQGTRLTVV.

This clonotype was observed a few times. The V gene is TRBV10-3, the J gene TRBJ1-1, with D uncertain. This CDR3 comprises 17 residues. CDR1 is ENHRY, CDR2 SYGVKD, per germline. The germline V and J ends were trimmed by 0 bases and 8 bases, with 22 bases remaining between them. The CDR3 nucleotides are TGTGCCATCAGTGAGTCTGGGCAGCTTAATCCCTCCCTCGAAGCTTTCTTT. Its translation is CAISESGQLNPSLEAFF.

V and J are TRBV5-1 and TRBJ1-1, with D unresolved. The CDR3 is 13 residues long. V lost 1 base and J 6 bases, leaving 10 bases between the germline ends. Germline assignment: CDR1 SGHRS and CDR2 YFSETQ. The CDR3 loop reads CASSLLSNAEAFF. CDR3 nucleotide sequence: TGCGCCAGCAGCTTGCTCTCCAATGCTGAAGCTTTCTTT.

This clonotype was seen repeatedly, ten times or more. The chain has TRBV28 and TRBJ1-2; TRBD1 matches 8 bases. The CDR3 consists of 13 residues. Germline-derived CDR1 and CDR2 are MDHEN and SYDVKM. With 6 bases clipped from V and 8 bases from J, the junction kept 8 bases outside the gene matches. CDR3 amino acids: CASRQGATGGYTF. The CDR3, as DNA: TGTGCCAGCAGGCAGGGGGCCACCGGGGGCTACACCTTC.

V gene TRBV7-8 combines with J gene TRBJ2-3; no clear D gene. The CDR3 length is 14 residues. V lost 2 bases and J 2 bases, leaving 8 bases between the germline ends. Germline V gene lookup returns CDR1 SGHVS and CDR2 FQNEAQ. As DNA, the CDR3 is TGTGCCAGCAGCTTAATAGAGAACACAGATACGCAGTATTTT. Amino acids: CASSLIENTDTQYF.

A few counts support this clonotype. Here the CDR3 reads CASSPPKGPETQYF. In DNA, the CDR3 is TGTGCCAGCAGCCCCCCAAAGGGTCCAGAGACCCAGTACTTC. The genes are TRBV7-9 and TRBJ2-5; D unclear. Germline CDR1 SEHNR, CDR2 FQNEAQ (reference sequence). CDR3 length: 14 amino acids. The V gene lost 5 bases and the J gene lost 4 bases, with 14 bases spanning the gap.

This rearrangement joins TRBV2 to TRBJ2-1; no clear D. The germline gives CDR1 SNHLY, CDR2 FYNNEI. There are 15 residues in the CDR3. Trimming stripped 1 base from V and 5 bases from J, with 12 bases between. In nucleotides, the CDR3 is TGTGCCAGCAGTGAAGAGTGGGGATATGACAATGAGCAGTTCTTC. Amino acid sequence: CASSEEWGYDNEQFF.

The chain has TRBV10-3 and TRBJ2-3, with a weak D call TRBD1 (6 bases). Germline CDR1 ENHRY, CDR2 SYGVKD. This CDR3 spans 17 amino acids. V dropped 3 bases and J dropped 1 base, with 17 bases sitting between them. The DNA for the CDR3 is TGTGCCATCAGTGACGGGCTACAGGGAAGAGGCACAGATACGCAGTATTTT. Translated, it gives CAISDGLQGRGTDTQYF.

This clonotype was detected only a few times. The chain uses TRBV6-6 and TRBJ2-7; TRBD2 agrees at 9 bases. Germline V CDR1 and CDR2: MNHNY, SVGAGI (reference sequence). The CDR3 is 15 residues long. The trim removed 7 bases at V and 6 bases at J, leaving 13 bases unmatched. This chain's CDR3 is CASKETSGSLLEQYF. The CDR3, as DNA: TGTGCCAGCAAGGAGACTAGCGGCTCTCTCCTCGAGCAGTACTTC.

The genes are TRBV9 and TRBJ2-2; 14 nucleotides match TRBD2. Unmatched junction bases numbered 1, after V lost 0 bases and J lost 0 bases. The CDR3 covers 18 residues. Germline CDR1 SGDLS, CDR2 YYNGEE. The CDR3 nucleotides are TGTGCCAGCAGCGTAGGACTAGCGGGAGGGCCGAACACCGGGGAGCTGTTTTTT. The encoded protein is CASSVGLAGGPNTGELFF.

This clonotype was detected only a few times. The gene calls are TRBV7-9 and TRBJ2-3; D uncertain. Germline lookup yields CDR1 SEHNR and CDR2 FQNEAQ (reference sequence). The length of the CDR3 is 14 residues. Trimming took off 5 bases at V and 6 bases at J, with 15 bases between the two ends. The CDR3 coding sequence is TGTGCCAGCAGCCCAGGCTTCGGCTTCGATACGCAGTATTTT. It translates to CASSPGFGFDTQYF.

The table lists this clonotype with many counts. The chain carries TRBV9 and TRBJ2-1; 11 nucleotides match TRBD2. The V and J ends lost 2 bases and 8 bases, in that order; junction bases with no gene match: 12. This CDR3 has 17 residues. Germline V gene lookup returns CDR1 SGDLS and CDR2 YYNGEE. The CDR3 reads CASSVPLAGAYIDEQFF. In DNA, the CDR3 is TGTGCCAGCAGCGTCCCACTAGCGGGAGCTTACATCGATGAGCAGTTCTTC.

This clonotype appeared a few times. This chain connects TRBV24-1 to TRBJ1-5; D unresolved. CDR3 length equals 14 residues. Germline V CDR1 and CDR2: KGHDR, SFDVKD. V dropped 4 bases and J dropped 4 bases, with 10 bases sitting between them. CDR3 loop: CATSENERNQPQHF. Here the CDR3 DNA reads TGTGCCACCAGTGAAAATGAAAGGAATCAGCCCCAGCATTTT.

The rearrangement links TRBV27 to TRBJ2-7; 7 nucleotides line up with TRBD2. This CDR3 comprises 14 residues. V gave up 5 bases and J gave up 1 base; unmatched junction bases: 5. CDR1 MNHEY and CDR2 SMNVEV come from the germline V gene (reference sequence). The CDR3 is CASSILRGSYEQYF. DNA for the CDR3: TGTGCCAGCAGTATTCTGCGGGGGTCCTACGAGCAGTACTTC.

In this sample, this clonotype turned up a few times. The chain recombines TRBV10-3 with TRBJ2-7; TRBD2 matches 7 bases. The CDR3 contains 12 residues. The germline V gene encodes CDR1 ENHRY and CDR2 SYGVKD. V was clipped by 10 bases and J by 3 bases; unmatched bases: 6. The DNA for the CDR3 is TGTGCCAGCGGGAGTGGGGGCTACGAGCAGTACTTC. This codes for CASGSGGYEQYF.

The chain uses TRBV9 and TRBJ1-6, with TRBD1 as a possible D gene (6 bases). The CDR3 sequence is 15 residues long. The V end was cut by 3 bases, the J end by 10 bases, with 17 bases between. Germline CDR1 reads SGDLS; CDR2 reads YYNGEE. CDR3 DNA: TGTGCCAGCAGCGAAACCGGGACATTGGGCTCACCCCTCCACTTT. This codes for CASSETGTLGSPLHF.

V and J are TRBV12-3 or TRBV12-4 and TRBJ2-3, with D perhaps matching TRBD1 (6 bases). The CDR3 is 14 amino acids. Trimming stripped 5 bases from V and 4 bases from J, with 13 bases between. The CDR3: CASSKQGLADTQYF. CDR3 coding DNA: TGTGCCAGCAGTAAACAGGGTCTGGCAGATACGCAGTATTTT.

This clonotype appeared a single time. This chain uses TRBV21-1 with TRBJ2-4; the table's D gene call, TRBD1, was not cross checked with the DNA. TRBV21-1 is a pseudogene locus. The CDR3 is 16 amino acids. The CDR3 spells CASSKEGQLAKNIQYF. CDR3 DNA: TGTGCCAGCAGCAAAGAGGGACAGCTAGCCAAAAACATTCAGTACTTC.

This clonotype was seen just once. The rearrangement joins TRBV5-1 to TRBJ2-5; TRBD2 matches at 8 bases. The trim removed 3 bases at V and 4 bases at J, leaving 8 bases unmatched. This CDR3 is 15 amino acids long. The V gene's germline CDR1 is SGHRS and CDR2 YFSETQ. In DNA form, the CDR3 reads TGCGCCAGCAGCTCGGCAGGACTAGCCGCAGAGACCCAGTACTTC. Amino acids: CASSSAGLAAETQYF. The entire variable domain, with the rest obtained from reference TRBV5-1 and TRBJ2-5, is as follows: KAGVTQTPRYLIKTRGQQVTLSCSPISGHRSVSWYQQTPGQGLQFLFEYFSETQRNKGNFPGRFSGRQFSNSRSEMNVSTLELGDSALYLCASSSAGLAAETQYFGPGTRLLVL.

The genes are TRBV12-3 or TRBV12-4 and TRBJ1-1; perhaps TRBD1 as D (5 bases). The CDR3 extends over 14 amino acids. Trimming left V 6 bases short and J 6 bases short, with 17 bases between. The CDR3 reads CASRGGFSRAEAFF. The CDR3, as DNA: TGTGCCAGCAGGGGGGGGTTTAGTCGGGCTGAAGCTTTCTTT.

The J gene is TRBJ2-1, the V gene TRBV24-1, with no clear D. The CDR3 is 15 amino acids. Looked up from germline, CDR1 is KGHDR and CDR2 is SFDVKD. V was cut by 2 bases and J by 8 bases, with 15 bases left in between. CDR3 residues: CATSDSRTPGDEQFF. The CDR3, as DNA: TGTGCCACCAGTGATTCCCGCACACCGGGCGATGAGCAGTTCTTC.

The chain links TRBV10-3 to TRBJ1-1; D may be TRBD1 (5 bases). There are 16 residues in the CDR3. Deletions cut 6 bases from V and 1 base from J, with 18 bases between. CDR1 is ENHRY, CDR2 SYGVKD, per germline. CDR3: CAIRESFGASNTEAFF. CDR3 nucleotide sequence: TGTGCCATCAGAGAAAGCTTCGGGGCCTCGAACACTGAAGCTTTCTTT.

CDR3 coding DNA: TGTGCCAGCAGCCTCAACCCCTTGGACAGCTTAGATAATGAGCAGTTCTTC. Its protein product is CASSLNPLDSLDNEQFF. The chain links TRBV28 to TRBJ2-1; weak D call: TRBD1 (6 bases). The CDR3 covers 17 residues. Germline CDR1 reads MDHEN; CDR2 reads SYDVKM. Trimming took 6 bases from V and 7 from J, leaving 25 bases between them.

This clonotype has just a few counts. This chain joins TRBV27 and TRBJ2-2, with D possibly being TRBD1 (6 bases). CDR3 length: 15 amino acids. Trimming pared 6 bases from V and 1 base from J, leaving 12 bases between. The V gene's germline CDR1 is MNHEY and CDR2 SMNVEV (reference sequence). The CDR3 sequence is CASRRDRRNTGELFF. In nucleotides, the CDR3 is TGTGCCAGCAGACGAGACAGGAGGAACACCGGGGAGCTGTTTTTT.

With regard to this clonotype: A single base separates this from a much larger clone, so it may be a read error. J is TRBJ1-1 and V is TRBV7-9; D is unresolved. V dropped 5 bases and J dropped 1 base, with 11 bases sitting between them. This CDR3 is 14 amino acids long. Looked up from germline, CDR1 is SEHNR and CDR2 is FQNEAQ (reference sequence). The CDR3 nucleotides read TGTGCCAGCAGCGGTAGGTGTGGGAACACTGAAGCTTTCTTT. The encoded protein is CASSGRCGNTEAFF.

V and J are TRBV11-2 and TRBJ2-1; 7 bases map to TRBD2. The junction had 9 bases not matched to a gene; V was cut back by 1 base and J by 0 bases. The V gene's germline CDR1 is SGHAT and CDR2 FQNNGV. CDR3 length equals 18 residues. CDR3 nucleotides: TGTGCCAGCAGCTTAGCTCGGATAGCGGGCTCCTCCTACAATGAGCAGTTCTTC. This codes for CASSLARIAGSSYNEQFF. The variable domain in full, completed from reference TRBV11-2 and TRBJ2-1, reads EAGVAQSPRYKIIEKRQSVAFWCNPISGHATLYWYQQILGQGPKLLIQFQNNGVVDDSQLPKDRFSAERLKGVDSTLKIQPAKLEDSAVYLCASSLARIAGSSYNEQFFGPGTRLTVL.